This entry lists 10 T cell receptor beta chains sequenced from one sample in a study of shared T cell receptors in the human thymus (dated by TCRdb to 2020 to 2023). Libraries came from the immunoSEQ multiplex PCR assay. The table comes from immuneACCESS by way of TCRdb, which keeps in-frame sequences with V and J called. Part of the clones is missing from these tables; in studies checked, under half for an unresolved V gene and the rest for unknown reasons. This sample lists some 760,000 clones; over 75% were detected once. In total, the top ten clones hold 0.008% to 0.011% of the sample. In addition, the sample was reused for a study of human thymus T cells.

Sample: thymocytes. The origin of the receptors is a girl under three years old with a congenital heart defect. Donor details come from another sample of the same person, matched by shared clones.

V is TRBV7-8 and J is TRBJ2-3, with D possibly TRBD2 on 6 matching bases. The germline gives CDR1 SGHVS, CDR2 FQNEAQ. V lost 4 bases and J 5 bases, leaving 13 bases between the germline ends. This CDR3 has 14 residues. CDR3 DNA: TGTGCCAGCAGCTCCTCGGAGGGAAGAGATACGCAGTATTTT. Residues: CASSSSEGRDTQYF.

The gene calls are TRBV27 and TRBJ1-2; D unresolved. The CDR3 is made up of 13 amino acids. Germline-derived CDR1 and CDR2 are MNHEY and SMNVEV (reference sequence). V was pared by 4 bases and J by 4 bases, with 10 bases between. The CDR3 loop reads CASSSPHAYGYTF. The CDR3 DNA follows: TGTGCCAGCAGTTCCCCACATGCCTATGGCTACACCTTC.

This chain links TRBV6-5 with TRBJ1-2, with D unclear. With 3 bases removed from V and 2 bases from J, the gap between germline ends came to 10 bases. Germline V gene data show CDR1 as MNHEY and CDR2 as SVGAGI. This CDR3 has 14 amino acids. CDR3 loop: CASSYTQENYGYTF. CDR3 sequence (DNA): TGTGCCAGCAGTTATACCCAAGAGAACTATGGCTACACCTTC.

This clone was seen more than once but under ten times. J is TRBJ1-3 and V is TRBV5-4; the D gene is possibly TRBD1 (6 bases). CDR3 size: 16 residues. CDR1 SGHNT and CDR2 YYREEE come from the germline V gene (reference sequence). The V end was cut by 9 bases, the J end by 0 bases, with 19 bases between. The CDR3 is CATQKDSSPSGNTIYF. The CDR3 region has the DNA TGTGCCACCCAGAAGGACAGCAGTCCCTCTGGAAACACCATATATTTT.

This sequence joins TRBV4-1 and TRBJ1-5, with 7 bases aligning to TRBD1. The length of the CDR3 is 13 residues. CDR1 and CDR2 (germline): MGHRA, YSYEKL. The V and J ends lost 5 bases and 6 bases, in that order; junction bases with no gene match: 4. CDR3 sequence reads: CASSCRQGQPQHF. CDR3 nucleotide sequence: TGCGCCAGCAGCTGCCGACAGGGTCAGCCCCAGCATTTT.

The chain's CDR3 is CASSPDVSWDNSYNEQFF. The DNA of the CDR3 is TGCGCCAGCAGCCCAGACGTATCGTGGGACAACTCCTACAATGAGCAGTTCTTC. The genes are TRBV4-1 and TRBJ2-1; a weak D match, TRBD1 (6 bases). This CDR3 comprises 18 residues. Germline lookup yields CDR1 MGHRA and CDR2 YSYEKL. Trimming pared 4 bases from V and 0 bases from J, leaving 19 bases between.

V and J are TRBV7-9 and TRBJ1-5, with D hard to call. V was clipped by 1 base and J by 5 bases, with 9 bases between them. This CDR3 has 14 residues. Germline-derived CDR1 and CDR2 are SEHNR and FQNEAQ (reference sequence). CDR3 protein: CASSLGGSHQPQHF. Here the CDR3 DNA reads TGTGCCAGCAGCTTAGGAGGTAGTCATCAGCCCCAGCATTTT.

This clone was seen a few times. The rearrangement links TRBV27 to TRBJ2-6, with 10 bases fitting TRBD2. This CDR3 is 19 amino acids long. V lost 2 bases, J lost 0 bases, and 7 bases stayed unmatched. Germline values: CDR1 MNHEY, CDR2 SMNVEV (reference sequence). CDR3 region: CASSLLPAGGSSGANVLTF. CDR3 coding DNA: TGTGCCAGCAGTTTACTCCCAGCGGGGGGGTCCTCTGGGGCCAACGTCCTGACTTTC.

This sequence joins TRBV6-5 and TRBJ2-5; no clear D. CDR1 is MNHEY and CDR2 is SVGAGI in the germline V gene. The germline V and J ends were trimmed by 2 bases and 3 bases, with 7 bases remaining between them. This CDR3 comprises 13 residues. CDR3 nucleotide sequence: TGTGCCAGCAGTTACGGTCAGAAAGAGACCCAGTACTTC. Protein product: CASSYGQKETQYF.

This clone was counted a few times. The chain employs TRBV5-1 and TRBJ1-2; the D is unclear. CDR1 and CDR2 from the germline V gene are SGHRS and YFSETQ. The CDR3 is made up of 15 amino acids. V was cut by 3 bases and J by 4 bases, with 16 bases left in between. In DNA, the CDR3 is TGCGCCAGCAGCTCTGGTTCTGAGGCTTTCTATGGCTACACCTTC. Its protein is CASSSGSEAFYGYTF.